This entry concerns a single TCR beta chain. Sequenced by immunoSEQ multiplex PCR; TCRdb stores in-frame clones only, minus some. The sample lists approximately 13,000 clones, roughly 78% occurring once. The sample comes from a study of tumor-infiltrating lymphocytes in localized non-small cell lung cancer. The CDR3 has 15 amino acids. V lost 0 bases to trimming and J lost 6 bases, with 9 bases between them. Germline V gene data show CDR1 as LGHNA and CDR2 as YSLEER. The TCR sequence derives from a human donor with non-small cell lung cancer. The sample comprised lung tumor tissue. The V call is TRBV4-3, the J call TRBJ1-6; D is uncertain. This CDR3 reads CASSQDPEANSPLHF. The CDR3 bases are TGCGCCAGCAGCCAAGATCCGGAAGCTAATTCACCCCTCCACTTT.